This record concerns one TCR beta chain sequence. This entry comes from a study of shared clonotypes between healthy human individuals. Study summary: Those who served as donors were a couple of women and a few men between the ages of 18 and 49.

The run depth of the assay was deep. Original handling: There were no quality scores in the junction-only immunoSEQ sequences, so filtering differed. Sequencing used immunoSEQ multiplex PCR; TCRdb keeps in-frame clones, though not all of them. From that table come the V and J calls and clone size; the DNA was used to work out D and trimming. The sample gives about 450,000 clones, 75% to 85% of which show up once; around 14% is in the top ten. Each unsorted sample relied on roughly 84 million PBMCs as its source of genomic DNA. Germline loops: CDR1 SGDLS, CDR2 YYNGEE. The trim removed 0 bases at V and 7 bases at J, leaving 8 bases unmatched. The CDR3 runs to 17 residues.

The source is a woman aged 40 to 50 in good health. Some clones in this sample may be carry-over from other donors' samples. The material sequenced was PBMCs. V usage is TRBV9 and J usage is TRBJ2-2; 11 nucleotides match TRBD2. This CDR3 is CASSVATSGSEGGELFF. For the CDR3, the DNA is TGTGCCAGCAGCGTAGCTACTAGCGGGAGTGAGGGCGGGGAGCTGTTTTTT.